These 26 T cell receptor beta chains originate from one sample sequenced in a study of blood T cell repertoires in COVID-19. Only in-frame clones appear in the TCRdb table, and some are missing; sequencing was by immunoSEQ multiplex PCR. The profile shows some 260,000 clones, approximately 91% of them singletons. What was sequenced was peripheral blood. Source of these receptors: a woman aged 35 to 49 who had recovered from COVID-19.

This rearrangement joins TRBV2 to TRBJ2-3, with 8 bases matching TRBD2. The CDR3 contains 17 residues. Per germline, CDR1 SNHLY and CDR2 FYNNEI. The J segment lost 2 bases and the V segment lost 6 bases, leaving 13 bases of the junction unmatched. The CDR3 spells CASRRQLAGLSTDTQYF. CDR3 in DNA: TGTGCCAGCAGACGCCAGCTAGCGGGCCTATCCACAGATACGCAGTATTTT.

The V gene is TRBV5-1, the J gene TRBJ1-2; 10 bases map to TRBD1. Germline assignment: CDR1 SGHRS and CDR2 YFSETQ. This CDR3 is 16 amino acids long. V gave up 3 bases and J gave up 4 bases; unmatched junction bases: 9. The CDR3 spells CASSSGGTGVRYGYTF. The CDR3 DNA follows: TGCGCCAGCAGCTCGGGAGGGACAGGGGTGCGCTATGGCTACACCTTC.

This chain uses TRBV9 with TRBJ2-2; 10 positions match TRBD1. Germline CDR1 and CDR2: SGDLS and YYNGEE. The CDR3 is 16 residues long. Germline trimming cut 4 bases from V and 5 bases from J; bases unmatched to any gene: 8. CDR3 in DNA: TGTGCCAGCAGCCCCTTGGGACAGGGGTTTACCGGGGAGCTGTTTTTT. This gives the protein CASSPLGQGFTGELFF.

The chain uses TRBV5-1 and TRBJ2-1, with 8 bases matching TRBD2. In germline, CDR1 is SGHRS, CDR2 YFSETQ. Trimming took 2 bases from V and 1 from J; bases not matched to a gene: 8. CDR3 size: 17 residues. The chain's CDR3 is CASSLLSSGSSYNEQFF. The CDR3 DNA reads TGCGCCAGCAGCTTACTTTCTAGCGGGTCTTCCTACAATGAGCAGTTCTTC.

The V gene is TRBV19, the J gene TRBJ2-2; D is unresolved. Trimming pared 5 bases from V and 8 bases from J, leaving 12 bases between. CDR1 and CDR2 from the germline V gene are LNHDA and SQIVND (reference sequence). The CDR3 loop spans 13 amino acids. The CDR3 DNA sequence: TGTGCCAGTAGTGTTTACTCTATGGGGGAGCTGTTTTTT. This gives the protein CASSVYSMGELFF.

This clone was seen more than once but under ten times. V usage is TRBV11-2 and J usage is TRBJ2-1; 10 nucleotides match TRBD2. Germline V gene lookup returns CDR1 SGHAT and CDR2 FQNNGV. J lost 9 bases, V lost 3 bases, and 8 bases had no gene match. The CDR3 has 15 residues. In DNA, the CDR3 is TGTGCCAGCAGCTTGTTACTAGCGGGAAATACTGAGCAGTTCTTC. This sequence encodes CASSLLLAGNTEQFF.

The genes are TRBV18 and TRBJ1-1, with D possibly being TRBD1 (6 bases). The CDR3 covers 12 residues. Deletions cut 6 bases from V and 7 bases from J, with 12 bases between. Germline-derived CDR1 and CDR2 are KGHSH and LQKENI. This chain's CDR3 is CASSPLQGEAFF. CDR3 bases: TGTGCCAGCTCTCCCTTACAGGGTGAAGCTTTCTTT.

In this sample, this clone turned up a few times. The J gene is TRBJ2-2, the V gene TRBV2; maybe TRBD2 (5 bases). Germline values: CDR1 SNHLY, CDR2 FYNNEI. V lost 7 bases and J lost 5, with 11 bases in between. CDR3 length equals 13 residues. The CDR3 reads CASNRGRTGELFF. In DNA form, the CDR3 reads TGTGCCAGCAACCGAGGGCGGACCGGGGAGCTGTTTTTT.

The V call is TRBV7-3, the J call TRBJ2-1, with TRBD2 identical over 7 bases. This CDR3 contains 17 residues. Per the germline V gene, CDR1 is SGHTA and CDR2 is FQGTGA. V lost 0 bases, J lost 6 bases, and 11 bases stayed unmatched. CDR3 protein: CASSLTPRLADGNEQFF. DNA for the CDR3: TGTGCCAGCAGCTTAACCCCCAGGCTAGCGGACGGCAATGAGCAGTTCTTC. Full variable domain (outside the CDR3, taken from reference TRBV7-3 and TRBJ2-1): GAGVSQTPSNKVTEKGKYVELRCDPISGHTALYWYRQSLGQGPEFLIYFQGTGAADDSGLPNDRFFAVRPEGSVSTLKIQRTERGDSAVYLCASSLTPRLADGNEQFFGPGTRLTVL.

Here the CDR3 reads CAISESTGSYEQYF. Here the CDR3 DNA reads TGTGCCATCAGTGAGTCGACAGGCTCCTACGAGCAGTACTTC. The V call is TRBV10-3, the J call TRBJ2-7; a weak D match, TRBD1 (6 bases). The V gene's germline CDR1 is ENHRY and CDR2 SYGVKD. V lost 0 bases and J lost 0, with 6 bases in between. The CDR3 loop spans 14 amino acids.

The CDR3 DNA reads TGTGCCACCAGCAGAGAGGCTTACCAAGAGACCCAGTACTTC. Translating it yields CATSREAYQETQYF. V is TRBV15 and J is TRBJ2-5; no clear D gene. This CDR3 is built from 14 residues. Deletions cut 0 bases from V and 0 bases from J, with 5 bases between. The germline V gene encodes CDR1 LNHNV and CDR2 YYDKDF (reference sequence).

With respect to this clone: This may be a read error: a much more frequent sequence differs by one nucleotide. The same CDR3 arises from other DNA sequences in this sample as well. The V call is TRBV6-1, the J call TRBJ2-5; 11 nucleotides match TRBD2. CDR3 length equals 15 residues. J lost 1 base, V lost 2 bases, and 0 bases had no gene match. CDR1 and CDR2 from the germline V gene are MNHNS and SASEGT. CDR3 coding DNA: TGTGCCAGCAGTGAACTAGCGGGGGGCCAAGAGACCCAGTACTTC. Its translation is CASSELAGGQETQYF.

This clone came up a few times. V gene TRBV15 combines with J gene TRBJ2-2; no firm D call. Trimming left V 6 bases short and J 1 base short, with 9 bases between. The CDR3 runs 14 residues. Germline CDR1 and CDR2: LNHNV and YYDKDF (reference sequence). The CDR3 DNA reads TGTGCCACCAGTCCCAACAGGAACACCGGGGAGCTGTTTTTT. Protein product: CATSPNRNTGELFF.

The genes are TRBV7-2 and TRBJ2-7, with 12 bases that match TRBD2. This CDR3 region has 15 residues. Germline V gene data show CDR1 as SGHTA and CDR2 as FQGNSA. V was clipped by 5 bases and J by 4 bases; unmatched bases: 6. CDR3 sequence reads: CASSVSSGGAYEQYF. CDR3 coding DNA: TGTGCCAGCAGCGTATCTAGCGGGGGGGCTTACGAGCAGTACTTC.

This clone has just one count. The chain employs TRBV30 and TRBJ2-3; D ambiguous. The CDR3 extends over 12 amino acids. Trimming pared 0 bases from V and 4 bases from J, leaving 5 bases between. Germline V gives CDR1 GTSNPN, CDR2 SVGIG (reference sequence). CDR3 in DNA: TGTGCCTGGAGTGTGAGTGCAGATACGCAGTATTTT. Translated: CAWSVSADTQYF.

V is TRBV13 and J is TRBJ2-5; TRBD1 might be the D (5 bases). The CDR3 is 13 amino acids. Trimming took off 1 base at V and 5 bases at J, with 8 bases between the two ends. Looked up from germline, CDR1 is PRHDT and CDR2 is FYEKMQ (reference sequence). The CDR3 DNA reads as TGTGCCAGCAGCTTAGCCAGGGTGGAGACCCAGTACTTC. This gives the protein CASSLARVETQYF.

The chain combines TRBV24-1 with TRBJ2-7; 9 bases agree with TRBD1. This CDR3 region has 15 residues. J gave up 6 bases and V 2 bases, and 7 bases lay outside the gene matches. Germline V gene sequence: CDR1 KGHDR, CDR2 SFDVKD. The CDR3 nucleotides are TGTGCCACCAGTGATTCCGGGACAGGGATCTCCGAGCAGTACTTC. Protein: CATSDSGTGISEQYF.

The J gene is TRBJ2-2, the V gene TRBV9; the D gene is possibly TRBD1 (5 bases). Germline assignment: CDR1 SGDLS and CDR2 YYNGEE. This CDR3 is built from 16 residues. V lost 4 bases and J 0 bases, leaving 13 bases between the germline ends. The CDR3 here is CASSQTAGTNTGELFF. CDR3 in DNA: TGTGCCAGCAGCCAGACCGCAGGGACGAACACCGGGGAGCTGTTTTTT.

V gene TRBV9 combines with J gene TRBJ2-3, with 12 bases that match TRBD2. Germline assignment: CDR1 SGDLS and CDR2 YYNGEE. The V and J ends lost 0 bases and 4 bases, in that order; junction bases with no gene match: 3. This CDR3 has 16 amino acids. CDR3 sequence: CASSVGTSGAADTQYF. The CDR3 nucleotides are TGTGCCAGCAGCGTAGGGACTAGCGGGGCCGCAGATACGCAGTATTTT.

With regard to this clone: The germline gene is not matched at one end of the junction; a read error may be the cause. This rearrangement joins TRBV18 to TRBJ2-5; TRBD2 might be the D (7 bases). CDR3 length equals 15 residues. CDR1 and CDR2 from the germline V gene are KGHSH and LQKENI. The CDR3 is CASSPQGGSGETQYF. The CDR3 DNA reads as TGTGCCAGCTCCCCACAGGGAGGGTCAGGGGAGACCCAGTACTTC.

The V gene is TRBV9, the J gene TRBJ2-1, with D uncertain. The germline CDR1 and CDR2 sequences are SGDLS and YYNGEE. V was clipped by 0 bases and J by 4 bases, with 5 bases between them. The CDR3 totals 13 residues. CDR3 sequence: CASSVDIYNEQFF. CDR3 nucleotides: TGTGCCAGCAGCGTAGACATTTACAATGAGCAGTTCTTC. The full variable domain, in which reference TRBV9 and TRBJ2-1 provide the parts outside the CDR3, is DSGVTQTPKHLITATGQRVTLRCSPRSGDLSVYWYQQSLDQGLQFLIQYYNGEERAKGNILERFSAQQFPDLHSELNLSSLELGDSALYFCASSVDIYNEQFFGPGTRLTVL.

This clone showed up just a few times. V is TRBV7-8 and J is TRBJ2-7; a weak D match, TRBD1 (6 bases). Trimming left V 1 base short and J 2 bases short, with 9 bases between. The germline gives CDR1 SGHVS, CDR2 FQNEAQ. The CDR3 runs to 14 residues. In DNA, the CDR3 is TGTGCCAGCAGCTTAGAGGCAGGGGCCTACGAGCAGTACTTC. Residues: CASSLEAGAYEQYF. The full variable domain, in which reference TRBV7-8 and TRBJ2-7 provide the parts outside the CDR3, is GAGVSQSPRYKVAKRGQDVALRCDPISGHVSLFWYQQALGQGPEFLTYFQNEAQLDKSGLPSDRFFAERPEGSVSTLKIQRTQQEDSAVYLCASSLEAGAYEQYFGPGTRLTVT.

This sequence joins TRBV20-1 and TRBJ2-7; a possible D gene is TRBD1 (6 bases). The CDR3 has 11 amino acids. V was clipped by 6 bases and J by 4 bases, with 10 bases between them. The germline gives CDR1 DFQATT, CDR2 SNEGSKA (reference sequence). The DNA for the CDR3 is TGCAGTGCGAGGGACAAGTACGAGCAGTACTTC. As protein: CSARDKYEQYF.

The V gene is TRBV7-2, the J gene TRBJ1-4, with TRBD1 identical over 7 bases. V shed 5 bases and J 0 bases; nucleotides not matched to a gene: 12. Germline-derived CDR1 and CDR2 are SGHTA and FQGNSA. CDR3 size: 18 residues. The CDR3 DNA sequence: TGTGCCAGCAGCCCCGCAGGGCGAGGGGGCCCAACTAATGAAAAACTGTTTTTT. Translated, it gives CASSPAGRGGPTNEKLFF.

The table lists this clone with a few counts. The V call is TRBV7-9, the J call TRBJ1-5; D not resolved. The V and J ends lost 5 bases and 0 bases respectively, with 8 bases between them. The CDR3 has 14 amino acids. Germline V lookup: CDR1 SEHNR, CDR2 FQNEAQ (reference sequence). CDR3 protein: CASSAVGSNQPQHF. CDR3 nucleotide sequence: TGTGCCAGCAGCGCGGTCGGTAGCAATCAGCCCCAGCATTTT.

DNA for the CDR3: TGTGCCAGCAGCGTAGGCCCAGGACAGGGAGACTACGAGCAGTACTTC. It is translated as CASSVGPGQGDYEQYF. J is TRBJ2-7 and V is TRBV9; 8 positions match TRBD1. Trimming removed 0 bases from V and 3 bases from J; junction bases left unmatched: 8. Germline lookup yields CDR1 SGDLS and CDR2 YYNGEE. The CDR3 runs 16 residues.